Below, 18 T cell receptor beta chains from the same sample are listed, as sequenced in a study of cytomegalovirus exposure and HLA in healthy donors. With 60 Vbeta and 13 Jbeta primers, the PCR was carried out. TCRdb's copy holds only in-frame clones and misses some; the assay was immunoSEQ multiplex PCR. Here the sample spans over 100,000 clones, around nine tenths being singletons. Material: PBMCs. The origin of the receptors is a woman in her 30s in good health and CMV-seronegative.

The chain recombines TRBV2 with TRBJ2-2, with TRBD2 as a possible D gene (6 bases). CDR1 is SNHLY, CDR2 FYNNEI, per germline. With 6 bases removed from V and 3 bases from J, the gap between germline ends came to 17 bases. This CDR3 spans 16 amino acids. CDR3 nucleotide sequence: TGTGCCAGCAGCCGTACTGGGGGGAGGTACACCGGGGAGCTGTTTTTT. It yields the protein CASSRTGGRYTGELFF.

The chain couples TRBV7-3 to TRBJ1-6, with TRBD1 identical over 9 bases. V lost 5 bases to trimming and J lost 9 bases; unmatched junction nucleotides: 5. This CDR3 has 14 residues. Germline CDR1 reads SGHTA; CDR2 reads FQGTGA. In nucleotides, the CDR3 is TGTGCCAGCAGCGAGGGACAGGGTTCTTCACCCCTCCACTTT. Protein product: CASSEGQGSSPLHF.

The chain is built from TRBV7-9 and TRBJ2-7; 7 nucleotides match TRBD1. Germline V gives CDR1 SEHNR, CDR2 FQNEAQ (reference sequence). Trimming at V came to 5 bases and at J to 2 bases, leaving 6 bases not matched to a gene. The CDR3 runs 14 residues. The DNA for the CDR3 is TGTGCCAGCAGCGGATCGGGACAGACCTACGAGCAGTACTTC. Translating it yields CASSGSGQTYEQYF.

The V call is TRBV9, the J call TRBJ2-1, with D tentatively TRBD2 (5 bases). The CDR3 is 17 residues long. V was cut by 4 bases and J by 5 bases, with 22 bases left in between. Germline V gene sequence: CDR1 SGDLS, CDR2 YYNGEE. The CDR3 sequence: CASSPAATLFVNNEQFF. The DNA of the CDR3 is TGTGCCAGCAGCCCAGCGGCTACCCTCTTCGTGAACAATGAGCAGTTCTTC.

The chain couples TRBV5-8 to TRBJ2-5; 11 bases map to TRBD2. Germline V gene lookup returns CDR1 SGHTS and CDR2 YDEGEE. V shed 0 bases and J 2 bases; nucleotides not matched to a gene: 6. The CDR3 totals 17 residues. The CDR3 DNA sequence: TGTGCCAGCAGCTTGGTGACTAGCGGGGCTCTACAAGAGACCCAGTACTTC. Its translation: CASSLVTSGALQETQYF. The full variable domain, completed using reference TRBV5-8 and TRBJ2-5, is EAGVTQSPTHLIKTRGQQATLRCSPISGHTSVYWYQQALGLGLQFLLWYDEGEERNRGNFPPRFSGRQFPNYSSELNVNALELEDSALYLCASSLVTSGALQETQYFGPGTRLLVL.

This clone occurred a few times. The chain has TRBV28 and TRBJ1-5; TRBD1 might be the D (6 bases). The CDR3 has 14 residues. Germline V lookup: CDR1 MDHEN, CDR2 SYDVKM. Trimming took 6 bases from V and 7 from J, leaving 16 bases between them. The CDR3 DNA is TGTGCCAGCAGCAAGGACAGTCCGGGGCAGCCCCAGCATTTT. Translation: CASSKDSPGQPQHF.

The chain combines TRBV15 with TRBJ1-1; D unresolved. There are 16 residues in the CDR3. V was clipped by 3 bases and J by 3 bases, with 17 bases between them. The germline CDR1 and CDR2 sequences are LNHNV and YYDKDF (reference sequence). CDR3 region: CATSSRIEADYTEAFF. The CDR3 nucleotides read TGTGCCACCAGCAGCCGAATAGAGGCGGATTACACTGAAGCTTTCTTT. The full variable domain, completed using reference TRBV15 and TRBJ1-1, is DAMVIQNPRYQVTQFGKPVTLSCSQTLNHNVMYWYQQKSSQAPKLLFHYYDKDFNNEADTPDNFQSRRPNTSFCFLDIRSPGLGDTAMYLCATSSRIEADYTEAFFGQGTRLTVV.

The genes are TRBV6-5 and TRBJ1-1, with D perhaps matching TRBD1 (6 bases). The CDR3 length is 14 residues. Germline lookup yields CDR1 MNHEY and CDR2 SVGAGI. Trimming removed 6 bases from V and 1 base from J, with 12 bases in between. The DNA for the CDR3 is TGTGCCAGCAGGCCAGGGGTCACGAACACTGAAGCTTTCTTT. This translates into CASRPGVTNTEAFF.

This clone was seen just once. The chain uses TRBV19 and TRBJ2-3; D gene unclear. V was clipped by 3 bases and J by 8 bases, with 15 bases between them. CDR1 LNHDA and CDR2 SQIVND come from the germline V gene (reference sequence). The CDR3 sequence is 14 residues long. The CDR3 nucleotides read TGTGCCAGTAGTATCTTACAGTTCCCATTTACGCAGTATTTT. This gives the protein CASSILQFPFTQYF.

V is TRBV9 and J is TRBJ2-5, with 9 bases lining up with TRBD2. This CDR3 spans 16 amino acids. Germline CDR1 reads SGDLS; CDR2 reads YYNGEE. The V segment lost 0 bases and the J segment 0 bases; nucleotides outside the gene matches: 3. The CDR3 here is CASSVGRGGNQETQYF. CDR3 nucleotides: TGTGCCAGCAGCGTAGGGCGGGGGGGTAACCAAGAGACCCAGTACTTC.

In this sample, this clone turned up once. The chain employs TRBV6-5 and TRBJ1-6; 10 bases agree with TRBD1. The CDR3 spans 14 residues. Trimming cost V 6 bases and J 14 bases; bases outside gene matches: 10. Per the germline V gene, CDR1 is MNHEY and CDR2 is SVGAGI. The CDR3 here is CASSIRDRGMALHF. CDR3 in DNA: TGTGCCAGCAGCATCCGGGACAGGGGTATGGCCCTCCACTTT.

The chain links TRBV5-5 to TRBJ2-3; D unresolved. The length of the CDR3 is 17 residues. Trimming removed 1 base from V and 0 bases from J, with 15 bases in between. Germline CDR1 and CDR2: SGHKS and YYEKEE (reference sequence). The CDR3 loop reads CASSLNPYSFSTDTQYF. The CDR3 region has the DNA TGTGCCAGCAGCTTGAATCCTTATTCTTTTAGCACAGATACGCAGTATTTT.

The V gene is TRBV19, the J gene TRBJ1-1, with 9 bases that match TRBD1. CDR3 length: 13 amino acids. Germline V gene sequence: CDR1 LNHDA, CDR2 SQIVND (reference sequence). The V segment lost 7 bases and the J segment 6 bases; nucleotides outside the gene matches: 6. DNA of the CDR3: TGTGCCAGTAACAGACAGGGGGGCGCTGAAGCTTTCTTT. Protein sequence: CASNRQGGAEAFF.

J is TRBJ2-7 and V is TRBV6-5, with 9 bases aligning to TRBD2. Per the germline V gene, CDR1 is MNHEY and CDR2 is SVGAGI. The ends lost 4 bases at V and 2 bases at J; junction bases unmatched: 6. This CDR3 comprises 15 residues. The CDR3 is CASSSLSGSPYEQYF. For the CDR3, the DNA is TGTGCCAGCAGTTCTCTTAGCGGGAGCCCCTACGAGCAGTACTTC.

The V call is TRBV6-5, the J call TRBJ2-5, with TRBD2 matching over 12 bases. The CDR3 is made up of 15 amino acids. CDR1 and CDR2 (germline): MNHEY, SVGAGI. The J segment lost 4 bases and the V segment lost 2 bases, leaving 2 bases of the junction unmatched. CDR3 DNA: TGTGCCAGCAGTTACGGGGGACTAGCGGGAGAGACCCAGTACTTC. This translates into CASSYGGLAGETQYF.

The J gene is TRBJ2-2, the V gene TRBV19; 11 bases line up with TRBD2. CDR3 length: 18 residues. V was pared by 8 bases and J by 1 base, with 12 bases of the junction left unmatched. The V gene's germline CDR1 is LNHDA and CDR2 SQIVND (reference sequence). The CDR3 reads CASHKGRLAGLNTGELFF. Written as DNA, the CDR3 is TGTGCCAGTCACAAGGGGAGACTAGCGGGACTGAACACCGGGGAGCTGTTTTTT.

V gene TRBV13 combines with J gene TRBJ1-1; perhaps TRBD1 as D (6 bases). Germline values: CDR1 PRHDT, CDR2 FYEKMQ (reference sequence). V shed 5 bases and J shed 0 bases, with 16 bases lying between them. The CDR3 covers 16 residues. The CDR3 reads CASSERTEWVNTEAFF. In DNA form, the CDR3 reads TGTGCCAGCAGCGAAAGGACAGAATGGGTGAACACTGAAGCTTTCTTT.

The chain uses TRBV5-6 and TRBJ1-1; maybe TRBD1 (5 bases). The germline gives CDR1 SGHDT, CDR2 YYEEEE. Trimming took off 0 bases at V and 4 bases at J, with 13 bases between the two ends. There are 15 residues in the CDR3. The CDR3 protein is CASSLVVGGGTEAFF. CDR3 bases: TGTGCCAGCAGCTTGGTAGTTGGGGGGGGCACTGAAGCTTTCTTT.